A single sample is the source of the 13 T cell receptor beta chains below, sequenced in a study of T-cell reconstitution after alpha-beta-depleted transplantation in children. The TCRbeta library incorporated unique molecular identifiers. TCRdb called the PCR reads again in MiXCR, with one record for every CDR3 protein. The repertoire has around 500,000 distinct CDR3 sequences, under 15% of them found once; the top ten carry 4.5% to 6%. This sample comprised PBMCs from the stem cell graft donor, obtained from the stem cell graft. These receptors were taken from a human donor who donated a stem cell graft to a child with combined immunodeficiency.

The chain links TRBV5-1 to TRBJ2-7; D might be TRBD2 (5 bases). Trimming took 0 bases from V and 5 from J, leaving 9 bases between them. The CDR3 is 13 amino acids. The germline CDR1 and CDR2 sequences are SGHRS and YFSETQ. CDR3 nucleotide sequence: TGCGCCAGCAGCTTGGGGAGGATAGACGAGCAGTACTTC. This gives the protein CASSLGRIDEQYF.

The CDR3 region has the DNA TGCGCCAGCAGCTCGACGGAGGCGGGGGGGCTTACAGATACGCAGTATTTT. This encodes CASSSTEAGGLTDTQYF. This sequence joins TRBV5-1 and TRBJ2-3, with TRBD2 matching over 9 bases. The CDR3 length is 17 residues. Trimming removed 3 bases from V and 3 bases from J; junction bases left unmatched: 11. The germline gives CDR1 SGHRS, CDR2 YFSETQ.

This clonotype has more than one count but fewer than ten. The rearrangement uses TRBV3-1 and TRBJ1-2, with D tentatively TRBD1 (6 bases). The CDR3 sequence is 16 residues long. The V gene's germline CDR1 is LGHDT and CDR2 YNNKEL (reference sequence). Trimming left V 4 bases short and J 0 bases short, with 15 bases between. CDR3 sequence: CASSPGDNPANYGYTF. DNA of the CDR3: TGTGCCAGCAGCCCTGGGGACAACCCTGCTAACTATGGCTACACCTTC. Full variable domain (rest looked up from reference TRBV3-1 and TRBJ1-2): DTAVSQTPKYLVTQMGNDKSIKCEQNLGHDTMYWYKQDSKKFLKIMFSYNNKELIINETVPNRFSPKSPDKAHLNLHINSLELGDSAVYFCASSPGDNPANYGYTFGSGTRLTVV.

The CDR3 protein is CASSEDGNTEAFF. CDR3 bases: TGTGCCAGCAGTGAAGACGGAAACACTGAAGCTTTCTTT. The chain recombines TRBV6-1 with TRBJ1-1; D remains unclear. The CDR3 runs to 13 residues. Germline CDR1 MNHNS, CDR2 SASEGT. With 1 base removed from V and 2 bases from J, the gap between germline ends came to 5 bases.

This clonotype was counted a few times. This rearrangement joins TRBV6-2 or TRBV6-3 to TRBJ2-7; TRBD2 agrees at 7 bases. Germline CDR1 and CDR2: MNHEY and SVGEGT. The length of the CDR3 is 16 residues. V gave up 7 bases and J gave up 0 bases; unmatched junction bases: 12. This CDR3 is CASNQGASGLSYEQYF. CDR3 in DNA: TGTGCCAGCAACCAAGGCGCTAGCGGACTCTCCTACGAGCAGTACTTC.

This clonotype was found a few times. The chain links TRBV24-1 to TRBJ2-7, with 9 bases matching TRBD2. CDR1 and CDR2 from the germline V gene are KGHDR and SFDVKD. V lost 2 bases and J lost 2; bases outside the gene matches: 3. The length of the CDR3 is 15 residues. For the CDR3, the DNA is TGTGCCACCAGTGATTACGCTAGCGGGGCCTACGAGCAGTACTTC. It translates to CATSDYASGAYEQYF.

This clonotype showed up just a few times. The chain has TRBV5-4 and TRBJ1-2; 7 bases line up with TRBD1. Germline CDR1 reads SGHNT; CDR2 reads YYREEE (reference sequence). The junction had 7 bases not matched to a gene; V was cut back by 4 bases and J by 4 bases. The CDR3 contains 14 residues. The CDR3 nucleotides read TGTGCCAGCAGCCCGGGACAGCTTCTCTATGGCTACACCTTC. The encoded protein is CASSPGQLLYGYTF.

This clonotype was seen more than once but under ten times. The chain is built from TRBV20-1 and TRBJ2-7, with TRBD2 identical over 7 bases. V shed 3 bases and J 3 bases; nucleotides not matched to a gene: 8. Germline loops: CDR1 DFQATT, CDR2 SNEGSKA (reference sequence). The CDR3 contains 14 residues. The CDR3 spells CSARAQLASYEQYF. The CDR3 DNA is TGCAGTGCTAGGGCCCAACTAGCGAGCTACGAGCAGTACTTC.

The chain combines TRBV15 with TRBJ2-1; perhaps TRBD2 as D (6 bases). Trimming removed 1 base from V and 5 bases from J, with 9 bases in between. The CDR3 runs 14 residues. The germline CDR1 and CDR2 sequences are LNHNV and YYDKDF (reference sequence). The CDR3 bases are TGTGCCACCAGCAGAGGGGACTCGAACAATGAGCAGTTCTTC. This encodes CATSRGDSNNEQFF.

At least ten counts were recorded for this clonotype. This chain uses TRBV5-4 with TRBJ2-1; D is ambiguous. CDR3 size: 18 residues. V was trimmed by 4 bases and J by 0 bases, leaving 20 bases between them. CDR1 is SGHNT and CDR2 is YYREEE in the germline V gene (reference sequence). The CDR3, as DNA: TGTGCCAGCAGCCCCGGACCAAGGGCGCATTTCTCCTACAATGAGCAGTTCTTC. Translated: CASSPGPRAHFSYNEQFF.

The chain links TRBV10-3 to TRBJ2-5; D gene uncertain. Between the trimmed V and J ends, which lost 6 bases and 1 base, there was a span of 9 bases. The CDR3 totals 13 residues. Germline V CDR1 and CDR2: ENHRY, SYGVKD. The CDR3 reads CAISLEVQETQYF. The DNA for the CDR3 is TGTGCCATCAGCCTAGAGGTCCAAGAGACCCAGTACTTC.

This chain uses TRBV28 with TRBJ1-2, with D possibly being TRBD1 (5 bases). Germline V gene lookup returns CDR1 MDHEN and CDR2 SYDVKM. The CDR3 has 14 amino acids. The germline V and J ends were trimmed by 6 bases and 5 bases, with 16 bases remaining between them. The CDR3 region is CASRERGSPYGYTF. The CDR3 bases are TGTGCCAGCAGAGAACGGGGGAGTCCTTATGGCTACACCTTC.

The chain couples TRBV4-2 to TRBJ2-3; 11 bases align to TRBD2. V was pared by 3 bases and J by 3 bases, with 11 bases of the junction left unmatched. Germline CDR1 reads LGHNA; CDR2 reads YNFKEQ. This CDR3 comprises 18 residues. The CDR3, as DNA: TGTGCCAGCAGCCAGGAGGCTAGCGGGGGGCATTGGACAGATACGCAGTATTTT. This codes for CASSQEASGGHWTDTQYF.